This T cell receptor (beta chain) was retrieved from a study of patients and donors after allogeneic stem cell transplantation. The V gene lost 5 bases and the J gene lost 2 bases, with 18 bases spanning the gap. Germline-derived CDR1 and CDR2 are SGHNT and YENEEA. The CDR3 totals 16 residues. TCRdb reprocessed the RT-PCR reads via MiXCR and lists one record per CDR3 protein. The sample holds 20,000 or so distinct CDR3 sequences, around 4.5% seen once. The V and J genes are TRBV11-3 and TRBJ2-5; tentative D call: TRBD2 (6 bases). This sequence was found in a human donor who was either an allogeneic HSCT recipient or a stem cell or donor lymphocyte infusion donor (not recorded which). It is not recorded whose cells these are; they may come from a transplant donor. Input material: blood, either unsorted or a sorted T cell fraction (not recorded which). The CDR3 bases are TGTGCCAGCAGCCCACCCCTTCGGGGGAGACAAGAGACCCAGTACTTC. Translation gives CASSPPLRGRQETQYF.